These 9 T cell receptor beta chains were sequenced from one sample in a study of blood T cell repertoires in COVID-19. Sequenced by immunoSEQ multiplex PCR; TCRdb stores in-frame clones only, minus some. Among roughly 340,000 clones listed, about 90% were seen once. The material sequenced was peripheral blood. These receptors were collected from a woman in her thirties with COVID-19, enrolled during active disease.

The CDR3 sequence: CASSPLAGVATGELFF. The CDR3 DNA reads TGTGCCAGCAGCCCGCTAGCGGGAGTGGCCACCGGGGAGCTGTTTTTT. The chain links TRBV7-8 to TRBJ2-2; 10 positions agree with TRBD2. CDR1 is SGHVS, CDR2 FQNEAQ, per germline. This CDR3 spans 16 amino acids. Unmatched junction bases numbered 7, after V lost 5 bases and J lost 4 bases.

The J gene is TRBJ1-6, the V gene TRBV2; perhaps TRBD1 as D (5 bases). V was trimmed by 4 bases and J by 7 bases, leaving 17 bases between them. Germline loops: CDR1 SNHLY, CDR2 FYNNEI. The CDR3 contains 16 residues. CDR3 sequence (DNA): TGTGCCAGCAGTGGCGGGGGACTGGCGCGGAATTCACCCCTCCACTTT. This sequence encodes CASSGGGLARNSPLHF. The full variable domain, with the rest looked up from reference TRBV2 and TRBJ1-6, is EPEVTQTPSHQVTQMGQEVILRCVPISNHLYFYWYRQILGQKVEFLVSFYNNEISEKSEIFDDQFSVERPDGSNFTLKIRSTKLEDSAMYFCASSGGGLARNSPLHFGNGTRLTVT.

The gene calls are TRBV4-3 and TRBJ2-1; TRBD2 might be the D (6 bases). The CDR3 spans 16 residues. Germline values: CDR1 LGHNA, CDR2 YSLEER. The ends were cut back, 3 bases at V and 7 bases at J, with 19 bases in the middle. The CDR3 is CASSHDATRVGNEQFF. As DNA, the CDR3 is TGCGCCAGCAGCCATGACGCGACTAGGGTGGGAAATGAGCAGTTCTTC.

The V call is TRBV15, the J call TRBJ2-4; no definite D call. Germline V gives CDR1 LNHNV, CDR2 YYDKDF (reference sequence). This CDR3 contains 15 residues. The V end lost 0 bases, the J end lost 1 base, and 7 bases lay between the germline ends. CDR3 coding DNA: TGTGCCACCAGCAGAGATAGTATGGCCAAAAACATTCAGTACTTC. It specifies CATSRDSMAKNIQYF.

J is TRBJ1-1 and V is TRBV7-9; TRBD1 might be the D (5 bases). The CDR3 runs to 15 residues. The germline V gene has CDR1 SEHNR and CDR2 FQNEAQ (reference sequence). V lost 4 bases and J 2 bases, leaving 14 bases between the germline ends. The CDR3 region is CASSSLGGGNTEAFF. DNA of the CDR3: TGTGCCAGCAGCTCCTTAGGCGGGGGAAACACTGAAGCTTTCTTT. Full variable domain (remainder filled in from reference TRBV7-9 and TRBJ1-1): DTGVSQNPRHKITKRGQNVTFRCDPISEHNRLYWYRQTLGQGPEFLTYFQNEAQLEKSRLLSDRFSAERPKGSFSTLEIQRTEQGDSAMYLCASSSLGGGNTEAFFGQGTRLTVV.

The chain combines TRBV7-9 with TRBJ1-2; unclear D gene. V was cut by 0 bases and J by 4 bases, with 12 bases left in between. The CDR3 sequence is 15 residues long. CDR1 and CDR2 from the germline V gene are SEHNR and FQNEAQ (reference sequence). The CDR3 region is CASSLAQDLIYGYTF. In DNA, the CDR3 is TGTGCCAGCAGCTTAGCCCAGGATCTGATCTATGGCTACACCTTC.

This chain connects TRBV9 to TRBJ2-1; D is uncertain. The V gene lost 1 base and the J gene lost 5 bases, with 4 bases spanning the gap. CDR1 and CDR2 (germline): SGDLS, YYNGEE. The CDR3 length is 12 residues. The CDR3 sequence is CASSVSDNEQFF. The DNA for the CDR3 is TGTGCCAGCAGCGTATCCGACAATGAGCAGTTCTTC.

The genes are TRBV4-3 and TRBJ2-2; the D gene is possibly TRBD1 (6 bases). Trimming shortened V by 8 bases and J by 7 bases, and 17 bases separated the two germline ends. The CDR3 length is 14 residues. CDR1 and CDR2 from the germline V gene are LGHNA and YSLEER. This CDR3 reads CASSNRAGYGELFF. CDR3 nucleotides: TGCGCCAGCTCCAACAGGGCAGGTTACGGGGAGCTGTTTTTT.

The rearrangement joins TRBV15 to TRBJ2-5; TRBD1 matches at 7 bases. The CDR3 has 18 residues. With V trimmed by 1 base and J by 5 bases, 16 bases remained unmatched. Germline V gene sequence: CDR1 LNHNV, CDR2 YYDKDF (reference sequence). In nucleotides, the CDR3 is TGTGCCACCAGCAGAGTTTTGGTGGCAGGGGCCAGGGGGGAGACCCAGTACTTC. Translating it yields CATSRVLVAGARGETQYF.